This note documents a single T cell receptor (beta chain) sequence. This record comes from a study of control samples from healthy donors and cancer patients. V lost 5 bases and J lost 2; bases outside the gene matches: 4. This CDR3 has 15 amino acids. Germline V gene lookup returns CDR1 LNHDA and CDR2 SQIVND (reference sequence). Generated by immunoSEQ multiplex PCR, the TCRdb table keeps only in-frame clones and is missing some. This sample yields 100,000 to 150,000 clones, of which 92% are seen a single time; 5.5% to 7% belongs to the top ten. The sequence derives from a man between 18 and 29 years old in good health. The rearrangement joins TRBV19 to TRBJ1-3; 9 nucleotides line up with TRBD1. Sequenced: blood. The CDR3 nucleotides are TGTGCCAGTAGTTTGGGGACAGGGACTGGAAACACCATATATTTT. This gives the protein CASSLGTGTGNTIYF.